This T cell receptor beta chain was documented in a study of blood T cell repertoires in COVID-19. In the study overall: Samples representing acute and convalescent COVID-19 were sourced from the United States, Italy and Spain. T cells, B-cell-depleted T cells, or PBMCs provided the cDNA or gDNA that served as material.

Libraries were prepared by immunoSEQ multiplex PCR; TCRdb keeps only in-frame clonotypes and omits some of them. The table shows tens of thousands of clones, with roughly 90% occurring only once. V gave up 6 bases and J gave up 5 bases, with 10 bases separating them. The CDR3 is 12 residues long. From germline, CDR1 is WSHSY and CDR2 SAAADI. This sequence originates from a man aged 50 to 59 with acute or convalescent COVID-19. V is TRBV10-2 and J is TRBJ1-1, with a weak D call TRBD1 (6 bases). Material for sequencing was peripheral blood. In DNA form, the CDR3 reads TGCGCCAGCAGACAGGGAAAGACTGAAGCTTTCTTT. Its protein product is CASRQGKTEAFF.